One sample yielded the 5 T cell receptor beta chains listed below, sequenced in a study of T-cell reconstitution after alpha-beta-depleted transplantation in children. During its preparation, the TCRbeta library received unique molecular identifiers. Using its own MiXCR run on the PCR reads, TCRdb lists one record per CDR3 protein. This table holds around 130,000 distinct CDR3 sequences, about 9.5% found once. Sequenced here: PBMCs, mostly from graft donor cells, sampled 180 days after TCRalphabeta/CD19-depleted stem cell transplant. The source of these receptors is a girl in the first two years of life who had a stem cell transplant for combined immunodeficiency, so the T cells may come from the graft donor.

Comment on this clonotype: A read error may account for a junction end that differs from germline. The chain has TRBV5-1 and TRBJ2-6; D might be TRBD1 (6 bases). Germline V gene lookup returns CDR1 SGHRS and CDR2 YFSETQ. The CDR3 covers 14 residues. Here the CDR3 DNA reads TGCGCCAGCACAGGGGTGGCTGGGGCCAACGGCCTGACTTTC. Its translation is CASTGVAGANGLTF.

The rearrangement joins TRBV3-1 to TRBJ2-4; 7 bases fit TRBD1. After removal of 4 bases from V and 1 base from J, the junction contained 13 bases not matched to a gene. This CDR3 comprises 18 residues. From germline, CDR1 is LGHDT and CDR2 YNNKEL (reference sequence). CDR3 coding DNA: TGTGCCAGCAGCCCGAGAGCTTTACAGGGGAAGGCCAAAAACATTCAGTACTTC. This translates into CASSPRALQGKAKNIQYF.

In its sample, this clonotype was seen many times. This chain connects TRBV20-1 to TRBJ2-5; D perhaps matches TRBD2 (5 bases). The CDR3 extends over 12 amino acids. Germline CDR1 is DFQATT and CDR2 is SNEGSKA (reference sequence). V lost 5 bases to trimming and J lost 5 bases, with 12 bases between them. DNA for the CDR3: TGCAGTGCTGGACTTTTGTGGGAGACCCAGTACTTC. Its protein is CSAGLLWETQYF.

In regard to this clonotype: Relative to the germline gene, one junction end is altered; a read error may explain this. The CDR3 coding sequence is TGTGCCAGCAGGGACACTAAAAGCTCCTACATTGAGCAGTTCTTC. It yields the protein CASRDTKSSYIEQFF. J is TRBJ2-1 and V is TRBV2; perhaps TRBD1 as D (5 bases). This CDR3 has 15 residues. Germline V lookup: CDR1 SNHLY, CDR2 FYNNEI. Drawing the rest from reference TRBV2 and TRBJ2-1, the complete variable domain is EPEVTQTPSHQVTQMGQEVILRCVPISNHLYFYWYRQILGQKVEFLVSFYNNEISEKSEIFDDQFSVERPDGSNFTLKIRSTKLEDSAMYFCASRDTKSSYIEQFFGPGTRLTVL.

The chain employs TRBV2 and TRBJ1-1; possible D gene TRBD1, 6 bases. Trimming shortened V by 1 base and J by 4 bases, and 19 bases separated the two germline ends. The CDR3 consists of 17 residues. Per the germline V gene, CDR1 is SNHLY and CDR2 is FYNNEI. CDR3 in DNA: TGTGCCAGCAGTGAAGGGGTGTGGGGGGGGCGATCCACTGAAGCTTTCTTT. Translated, it gives CASSEGVWGGRSTEAFF. The full variable domain, its missing parts supplied by reference TRBV2 and TRBJ1-1, is EPEVTQTPSHQVTQMGQEVILRCVPISNHLYFYWYRQILGQKVEFLVSFYNNEISEKSEIFDDQFSVERPDGSNFTLKIRSTKLEDSAMYFCASSEGVWGGRSTEAFFGQGTRLTVV.